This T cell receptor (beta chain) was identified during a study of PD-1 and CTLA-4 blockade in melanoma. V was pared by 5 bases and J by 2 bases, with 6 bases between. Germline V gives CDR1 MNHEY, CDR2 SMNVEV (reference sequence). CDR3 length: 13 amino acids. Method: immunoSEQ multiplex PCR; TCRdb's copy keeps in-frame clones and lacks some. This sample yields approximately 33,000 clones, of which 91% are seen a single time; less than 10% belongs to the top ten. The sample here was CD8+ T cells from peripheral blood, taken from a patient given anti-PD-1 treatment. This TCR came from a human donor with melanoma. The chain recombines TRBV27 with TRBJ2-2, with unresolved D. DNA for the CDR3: TGTGCCAGCAGTGGCGGTAACACCGGGGAGCTGTTTTTT. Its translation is CASSGGNTGELFF.